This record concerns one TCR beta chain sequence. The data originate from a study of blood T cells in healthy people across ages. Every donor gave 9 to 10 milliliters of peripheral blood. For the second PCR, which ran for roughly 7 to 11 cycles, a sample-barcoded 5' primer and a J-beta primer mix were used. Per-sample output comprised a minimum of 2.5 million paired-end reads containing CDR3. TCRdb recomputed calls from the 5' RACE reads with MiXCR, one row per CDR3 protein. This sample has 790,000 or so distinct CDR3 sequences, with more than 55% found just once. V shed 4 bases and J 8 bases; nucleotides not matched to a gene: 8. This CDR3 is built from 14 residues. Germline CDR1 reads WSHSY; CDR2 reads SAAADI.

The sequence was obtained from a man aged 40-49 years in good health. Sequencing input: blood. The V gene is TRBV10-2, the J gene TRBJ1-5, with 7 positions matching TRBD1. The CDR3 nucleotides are TGCGCCAGCAGTGGTGGACAGGTTGGGGAGCCCCAGCATTTT. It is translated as CASSGGQVGEPQHF.